This T cell receptor beta chain was identified in a study of T cell responses to AZD1222 COVID-19 vaccine. Overall study findings and caveats: Spike-specific TCRs gained breadth and depth after people received two AZD1222 doses.

Germline V lookup: CDR1 SGHRS, CDR2 YFSETQ. The junction had 6 bases not matched to a gene; V was cut back by 0 bases and J by 3 bases. The CDR3 extends over 17 amino acids. A word on this clone: Its specificity is unknown.

The table came from immunoSEQ multiplex PCR; TCRdb's copy has only in-frame clones and leaves some out. The sample includes 170,000 or so clones, 90% seen only once; the top ten take over 1.2%. Material: peripheral blood, obtained on day 0 of AZD1222 vaccination. The chain is built from TRBV5-1 and TRBJ2-7; 13 bases agree with TRBD2. The TCR was taken from an adult in good health. CDR3 bases: TGCGCCAGCAGCTTGGGGGGGACTAGCGGGGACAGCTACGAGCAGTACTTC. Amino acids: CASSLGGTSGDSYEQYF.